The rows below give T cell receptor beta chains drawn from one sample of a study of T-cell reconstitution after alpha-beta-depleted transplantation in children. MiXCR, run by TCRdb on the PCR reads, gives a single entry per CDR3 protein. This sample has roughly 500,000 distinct CDR3 sequences, with 30% to 35% found just once. This specimen was PBMCs from the stem cell graft donor, taken from the stem cell graft. These receptors came from a human donor who donated a stem cell graft to a child with aplastic anemia. Both conserved end residues are part of each CDR3. The D gene is left open where the match is weak. Clone size, where shown, is once, few, many, or a class for clones that have expanded.

CDR3nt,CDR3aa,j_gene,v_gene,d_gene,abundance
TGTGCCAGCAGCTTAAACAGGGAAGAGACCCAGTACTTC,CASSLNREETQYF,TRBJ2-5,TRBV7-3,-,-
TGCAGTGCAACTCGGACAGGTCACGGCTACACCTTC,CSATRTGHGYTF,TRBJ1-2,TRBV20-1,TRBD1,-
TGTGCCAGCAGAATTGCGCCCGCTCGACCTCGCACAGATACGCAGTATTTT,CASRIAPARPRTDTQYF,TRBJ2-3,TRBV28,-,-
TGCGCCAGCAGCTCCACTAGGCCGACCGGGAACACCATATATTTT,CASSSTRPTGNTIYF,TRBJ1-3,TRBV5-1,-,-
TGTGCCACGGCCGGAGGGCCCCTCCCAAGTATAGAGACCCAGTACTTC,CATAGGPLPSIETQYF,TRBJ2-5,TRBV7-6,-,-
TGTGCCAGCAGCCAAGTCTTCCAGGGAATGAACACTGAAGCTTTCTTT,CASSQVFQGMNTEAFF,TRBJ1-1,TRBV3-1,-,few
TGTGCCAGCAGCTTGGAAGGGGACATTCAGTACTTC,CASSLEGDIQYF,TRBJ2-4,TRBV5-5,-,-
TGTGCCAGCAGTTTACAGGGGATAGAAGAGACCCAGTACTTC,CASSLQGIEETQYF,TRBJ2-5,TRBV12-3/TRBV12-4,-,few
TGTGCCATCAGTGAGTCCTTAGGTGAGCAGTTCTTC,CAISESLGEQFF,TRBJ2-1,TRBV10-3,-,-
TGTGCCAGCAGCCAGTCCCCAGGGGAATACTATGGCTACACCTTC,CASSQSPGEYYGYTF,TRBJ1-2,TRBV14,-,-
TGTGCCAGCAGCTTAGCCCCGATCGTGCGATACAATGAGCAGTTCTTC,CASSLAPIVRYNEQFF,TRBJ2-1,TRBV7-6,-,-
TGTGCCACCAGCGCGAGGGAATATAGCAATCAGCCCCAGCATTTT,CATSAREYSNQPQHF,TRBJ1-5,TRBV15,-,few
TGTGCCAGCAGCCCTGGCTCTGAGCAGTTCTTC,CASSPGSEQFF,TRBJ2-1,TRBV11-3,-,-
TGCGCCAGCAGCTTGGCAGGGGGCAGGTACATTCAGTACTTC,CASSLAGGRYIQYF,TRBJ2-4,TRBV5-1,TRBD1,-
TGTGCCAGCAACCAACAGAGACTAGCTGCAGATACGCAGTATTTT,CASNQQRLAADTQYF,TRBJ2-3,TRBV7-3,TRBD2,-
TGCGCCAGCAGCTTGATGGCAGGGGACTCTGGAAACACCATATATTTT,CASSLMAGDSGNTIYF,TRBJ1-3,TRBV5-1,-,many
TGCGCCAGCAGCTGGGACAGGGGAGTAGAGGAAAAACTGTTTTTT,CASSWDRGVEEKLFF,TRBJ1-4,TRBV5-1,TRBD1,few
TGTGCCAGCAGCGAGACAGGGGCGAACAATCAGCCCCAGCATTTT,CASSETGANNQPQHF,TRBJ1-5,TRBV7-6,TRBD1,few
TGTGCCAGCAGCTTGGGATCAGGGGTTAACCGAGGGACCCAGTACTTC,CASSLGSGVNRGTQYF,TRBJ2-5,TRBV5-6,-,-
TGTGCCAGCAGCCTCAGGCTTTTCCTAGCGGGATCGAACACCGGGGAGCTGTTTTTT,CASSLRLFLAGSNTGELFF,TRBJ2-2,TRBV6-1,TRBD2,few
TGTGCCAGCACACCCAAAACAAACTATGGCTACACCTTC,CASTPKTNYGYTF,TRBJ1-2,TRBV7-2,-,-
TGCGCCAGCAGCCAAGATTGGAACCGAATATATGGCTACACCTTC,CASSQDWNRIYGYTF,TRBJ1-2,TRBV4-3,-,-
TGTGCCAGCTCACCGGGACAGGAAAAACTGTTTTTT,CASSPGQEKLFF,TRBJ1-4,TRBV18,TRBD1,-
TGCAGTGCGGTGGGACTAGCGGGAGGCCCCTACAATGAGCAGTTCTTC,CSAVGLAGGPYNEQFF,TRBJ2-1,TRBV20-1,TRBD2,few
TGTGCCAGCAGCTACGAGCGAGAGACCCAGTACTTC,CASSYERETQYF,TRBJ2-5,TRBV7-2,-,few
TGCAGCGTGTACCGGGACAGGGGGCGGGTGAACACTGAAGCTTTCTTT,CSVYRDRGRVNTEAFF,TRBJ1-1,TRBV29-1,TRBD1,-
TGTGCCAGCAGTTACGAATCATCTAGCGGTTACAATGAGCAGTTCTTC,CASSYESSSGYNEQFF,TRBJ2-1,TRBV6-2/TRBV6-3,TRBD2,-
TGTGCCAGCACCCCGACAGGCGGGGGAGAGACCCAGTACTTC,CASTPTGGGETQYF,TRBJ2-5,TRBV12-3/TRBV12-4,-,-
TGTGCCAGCAGCCAAGGTGTCGGTCGCAATCAGCCCCAGCATTTT,CASSQGVGRNQPQHF,TRBJ1-5,TRBV4-2,-,-
TGCAGCGTTGTGCAGGACACAGATACGCAGTATTTT,CSVVQDTDTQYF,TRBJ2-3,TRBV29-1,-,-
TGTGCCAGCAGTCAGACTAGCACAGATACGCAGTATTTT,CASSQTSTDTQYF,TRBJ2-3,TRBV12-3/TRBV12-4,-,-
TGCGCCAGCAGCTTGGATGGCGGGTGGGGATCATCCTACGAGCAGTACTTC,CASSLDGGWGSSYEQYF,TRBJ2-7,TRBV5-1,-,-
TGTGCCAGCAGTTCGCCCCAGGGGGTTGGGAACACTGAAGCTTTCTTT,CASSSPQGVGNTEAFF,TRBJ1-1,TRBV12-3/TRBV12-4,TRBD1,few
TGTGCCAGCTCAGTAACCGGGACAGGGGGTGAAAATGAGCAGTTCTTC,CASSVTGTGGENEQFF,TRBJ2-1,TRBV18,TRBD1,-
TGTGCCAGCAGCGAGTGGAGCTCCGGGACAGATACGCAGTATTTT,CASSEWSSGTDTQYF,TRBJ2-3,TRBV7-2,-,-
TGTGCCAGCAGCCCCCTCGGTGGAGGTTCCTACGAGCAGTACTTC,CASSPLGGGSYEQYF,TRBJ2-7,TRBV7-3,-,few
TGTGCCAGCTCACCGGACGGCGAGCAGTACTTC,CASSPDGEQYF,TRBJ2-7,TRBV18,-,-
TGTGCCTGGAGTGTACGGGAGCACTATGGCTACACCTTC,CAWSVREHYGYTF,TRBJ1-2,TRBV30,-,-
TGTGCCAGCAGCCAAGTATATCTAGATGGTGACGAGCAGTACTTC,CASSQVYLDGDEQYF,TRBJ2-7,TRBV4-2,-,-
TGTGCCAGCAGCTCAGGCCCCACAGGGAACCCTAACTACGAGCAGTACTTC,CASSSGPTGNPNYEQYF,TRBJ2-7,TRBV7-9,-,once
TGTGCCACCAGCAGGGAGGGGCACCGTGAAGCTTTCTTT,CATSREGHREAFF,TRBJ1-1,TRBV15,-,few
TGCGCCAGCAGGGAGGAGGGATATACTTCAGGGGCCAACGTCCTGACTTTC,CASREEGYTSGANVLTF,TRBJ2-6,TRBV10-2,-,-
TGCAGTGCTACTCGACTGGGACGGGCTGAAGCTTTCTTT,CSATRLGRAEAFF,TRBJ1-1,TRBV20-1,-,-
TGTGCCAGCAGCTACAGGGGGGCTCGACCCCACGAGCAGTACTTC,CASSYRGARPHEQYF,TRBJ2-7,TRBV12-3/TRBV12-4,TRBD1,few
TGTGCCAGCACCGAGCCCAGGGGACCAATTACAGATACGCAGTATTTT,CASTEPRGPITDTQYF,TRBJ2-3,TRBV28,-,once
TGTGCCAGCAGCCCCTCTCCAGGGAACTTCGATGAGCAGTTCTTC,CASSPSPGNFDEQFF,TRBJ2-1,TRBV6-1,-,-
TGTGCCAGCACCGGTCGACAGGAAACAATAGCTAACTATGGCTACACCTTC,CASTGRQETIANYGYTF,TRBJ1-2,TRBV6-1,-,-
TGCAGTGCTCCAAAGGGGTCAGGGAGGAACACTGAAGCTTTCTTT,CSAPKGSGRNTEAFF,TRBJ1-1,TRBV20-1,-,few
TGTGCCAGCAGTCTACTAGCGGGAGGGCCTATTTCAACAGATACGCAGTATTTT,CASSLLAGGPISTDTQYF,TRBJ2-3,TRBV28,TRBD2,-
TGCGCCAGCAGCCCGGACAGCCTAATCTCCTACGAGCAGTACTTC,CASSPDSLISYEQYF,TRBJ2-7,TRBV5-1,-,-
TGCAGTGCTAGGAACGAGGCGGGAGACTCTACGCAGTATTTT,CSARNEAGDSTQYF,TRBJ2-3,TRBV20-1,TRBD2,-
TGCAGCGGGAGACAGGGGAATGGCTACACCTTC,CSGRQGNGYTF,TRBJ1-2,TRBV29-1,TRBD1,-